This T cell receptor (beta chain) comes out of a study of T cell changes during pregnancy in multiple sclerosis. J was trimmed by 9 bases and V by 3 bases; bases with no gene match: 2. This CDR3 contains 11 residues. CDR1 SGHDT and CDR2 YYEEEE come from the germline V gene. The data were produced by immunoSEQ multiplex PCR, yet TCRdb's version contains in-frame clones alone and is incomplete. The sample carries 30,000 to 40,000 clones, roughly 91% recorded once. The TCR originated in a female donor with multiple sclerosis, enrolled in a pregnancy study. The sequencing here drew on CD8+ T cells from peripheral blood mononuclear cells, taken in the second trimester of pregnancy. The J gene is TRBJ2-5, the V gene TRBV5-6, with 7 positions matching TRBD2. For the CDR3, the DNA is TGTGCCAGCAGCTGGGGGGGGGCCCAGTACTTC. Protein: CASSWGGAQYF.